A selection of T cell receptor beta chains follows, all from one sample in a study of blood T cell repertoires in COVID-19. Measured with immunoSEQ multiplex PCR; TCRdb has only the in-frame clones, and not every one. The sample holds over 300,000 clones; 80% to 90% are singletons and the top ten take roughly a tenth. The sequenced sample consisted of PBMCs or T cells enriched from blood (not recorded which). These receptors all stem from a woman under 30 who had recovered from COVID-19. Each CDR3 is given with its conserved first and last residue. A D gene is named only where the DNA matches it firmly. Only part of the rows carry a size: once, few, many, or a class if the clone is expanded.

D gene,clone size,V gene,CDR3 length,J gene,CDR3 DNA,CDR3 protein
TRBD1,NA,TRBV6-5,13,TRBJ1-2,TGTGCCAGCAGTTCGACAGGGGAGTATGGCTACACCTTC,CASSSTGEYGYTF
NA,NA,TRBV4-1,15,TRBJ1-2,TGCGCCAGCAGCCAAGTGAAAGGGGGGGACTATGGCTACACCTTC,CASSQVKGGDYGYTF
TRBD1,few,TRBV19,14,TRBJ1-1,TGTGCCAGTAGGGACAGGATCGCGAACACTGAAGCTTTCTTT,CASRDRIANTEAFF
NA,NA,TRBV27,15,TRBJ1-2,TGTGCCAGCAGTTTACTTAAGGGGCGAGGCTATGGCTACACCTTC,CASSLLKGRGYGYTF
NA,once,TRBV9,15,TRBJ1-2,TGTGCCAGCAGCGTAGGAGGAGGGTCGAACTATGGCTACACCTTC,CASSVGGGSNYGYTF
NA,NA,TRBV30,12,TRBJ2-3,TGTGCCTGGAGTGTGATGGCAAATACGCAGTATTTT,CAWSVMANTQYF
NA,NA,TRBV29-1,11,TRBJ1-3,TGCAGCGTTGCCGAGGGAAACACCATATATTTT,CSVAEGNTIYF
NA,NA,TRBV10-3,11,TRBJ2-1,TGTGCCATCAGTCTCGTGAATGAGCAGTTCTTC,CAISLVNEQFF
TRBD1,NA,TRBV12-3/TRBV12-4,13,TRBJ2-1,TGTGCCAGCTCGGGGACAGGTTTCAATGAGCAGTTCTTC,CASSGTGFNEQFF
NA,NA,TRBV10-3,16,TRBJ2-1,TGTGCCATCCTACCCACTAGCCACGACTCCTACAATGAGCAGTTCTTC,CAILPTSHDSYNEQFF
NA,NA,TRBV3-1/TRBV3-2,16,TRBJ2-5,TGTGCCAGCAGCCAGAACCTAGCAGGTCTACAAGAGACCCAGTACTTC,CASSQNLAGLQETQYF
TRBD1,few,TRBV18,14,TRBJ1-2,TGTGCCAGCTCACCCCGGGACAGTAACTATGGCTACACCTTC,CASSPRDSNYGYTF
TRBD1,NA,TRBV7-7,14,TRBJ1-1,TGTGCTAGCAGCCCATTCCAGGGGGACACTGAAGCTTTCTTT,CASSPFQGDTEAFF
NA,NA,TRBV5-6,14,TRBJ2-5,TGTGCCAGCAGCGGGGCAGGCCCTCAAGAGACCCAGTACTTC,CASSGAGPQETQYF
TRBD1,NA,TRBV19,15,TRBJ2-3,TGTGCCAGTAGAGACATGACAGGGAGCGCAGATACGCAGTATTTT,CASRDMTGSADTQYF
TRBD2,NA,TRBV3-1/TRBV3-2,14,TRBJ2-7,TGTGCCAGCAGCCAATTAGCGGGAGGCTACGAGCAGTACTTC,CASSQLAGGYEQYF
TRBD2,NA,TRBV3-1/TRBV3-2,13,TRBJ2-1,TGTGCCAGCAGCCATTCCGGGAGGAATGAGCAGTTCTTC,CASSHSGRNEQFF
NA,NA,TRBV30,13,TRBJ2-5,TGTGCCTGGAGCTCGGGCAGGGCAGAGACCCAGTACTTC,CAWSSGRAETQYF
NA,NA,TRBV4-1,14,TRBJ2-3,TGCGCCAGCAGCCAAAACGGACTCACAGATACGCAGTATTTT,CASSQNGLTDTQYF
TRBD1,once,TRBV28,18,TRBJ1-5,TGTGCCAGCAGTTACCGAAGAAGGACCGGGACAGGCTATCAGCCCCAGCATTTT,CASSYRRRTGTGYQPQHF
NA,NA,TRBV3-1/TRBV3-2,12,TRBJ1-2,TGTGCCAGTGGGGGCCAAAACTATGGCTACACCTTC,CASGGQNYGYTF
NA,few,TRBV7-9,16,TRBJ2-6,TGTGCCAGCAGCCCATACACGAAACCTGGGGCCAACGTCCTGACTTTC,CASSPYTKPGANVLTF
NA,NA,TRBV6-2/TRBV6-3,13,TRBJ2-7,TGTGCCAGCAGTTACGAGGCCTCCTACGAGCAGTACTTC,CASSYEASYEQYF
NA,once,TRBV3-1/TRBV3-2,13,TRBJ1-1,TGTGCCAGCAGCCAACGACAGGCCACTGAAGCTTTCTTT,CASSQRQATEAFF
NA,NA,TRBV3-1/TRBV3-2,15,TRBJ1-1,TGTGCCAGCAGCCAAGAGAACAGCCTGAACACTGAAGCTTTCTTT,CASSQENSLNTEAFF
TRBD1,few,TRBV5-4,15,TRBJ2-1,TGTGCCAGCAGCTTGGGCTGGCAGGGGGCTAATGAGCAGTTCTTC,CASSLGWQGANEQFF
TRBD1,NA,TRBV27,14,TRBJ2-7,TGTGCCAGCAGTTCATGGACAGGGCGGGACGAGCAGTACTTC,CASSSWTGRDEQYF
TRBD2,NA,TRBV5-1,14,TRBJ2-5,TGCGCCAGCAGCTGGTTTAGCGGGAAAGAGACCCAGTACTTC,CASSWFSGKETQYF
TRBD2,NA,TRBV5-6,16,TRBJ2-5,TGTGCCAGCAGCTTGGTGGGACTAGCGGGACAAGAGACCCAGTACTTC,CASSLVGLAGQETQYF
TRBD1,NA,TRBV6-2/TRBV6-3,16,TRBJ1-5,TGTGCCAGCAGTACTCCGGGACAGGGGGGTGGACAGCCCCAGCATTTT,CASSTPGQGGGQPQHF
NA,NA,TRBV3-1/TRBV3-2,11,TRBJ2-3,TGTGCCAGCAGCCAAGTTAATACGCAGTATTTT,CASSQVNTQYF
NA,NA,TRBV27,16,TRBJ2-7,TGTGCCAGCAGTTTATCAGTTCCGGGATACTGGGACGAGCAGTACTTC,CASSLSVPGYWDEQYF
TRBD2,NA,TRBV9,18,TRBJ2-7,TGTGCCAGCAGCGCCGGGACTAGCGGGCCGTGGGGGAGGTACGAGCAGTACTTC,CASSAGTSGPWGRYEQYF
NA,NA,TRBV28,16,TRBJ2-3,TGTGCCAGCAGTGAAAACAGGGCCAGGTACACAGATACGCAGTATTTT,CASSENRARYTDTQYF
NA,few,TRBV2,16,TRBJ2-1,TGTGCCAGCAGTGACTTTGGCGGAGACTTCTACAATGAGCAGTTCTTC,CASSDFGGDFYNEQFF
NA,NA,TRBV2,12,TRBJ1-4,TGTGCCAGCAGAAGCAGGGAAGAAAAACTGTTTTTT,CASRSREEKLFF
TRBD1,NA,TRBV28,15,TRBJ2-7,TGTGCCAGCTGGTCCGACAGGGACCCTCCCTACGAGCAGTACTTC,CASWSDRDPPYEQYF
TRBD2,NA,TRBV11-2,15,TRBJ2-7,TGTGCCAGCAGCTTTCTCGCGGGGGGGCAGGGCGAGCAGTACTTC,CASSFLAGGQGEQYF
TRBD1,few,TRBV5-8,13,TRBJ1-1,TGTGCCAGCAGCAAGAGGACAGGCACTGAAGCTTTCTTT,CASSKRTGTEAFF
TRBD1,NA,TRBV3-1/TRBV3-2,14,TRBJ1-1,TGTGCCAGCAGCTTACAGGGGTTGAACACTGAAGCTTTCTTT,CASSLQGLNTEAFF
TRBD1,NA,TRBV28,15,TRBJ1-2,TGTGCCAGCAGGGTGGGGACAGCCGCCAGGTATGGCTACACCTTC,CASRVGTAARYGYTF
NA,NA,TRBV4-1,18,TRBJ1-2,TGCGCCAGCAGCCAAGATTCGGTAGGAGCGATAATAATCTATGGCTACACCTTC,CASSQDSVGAIIIYGYTF
TRBD1,once,TRBV18,15,TRBJ1-2,TGTGCCAGCTCTCTGACGGACAGGGGGCCCGACGGCTACACCTTC,CASSLTDRGPDGYTF
TRBD2,NA,TRBV7-8,15,TRBJ2-1,TGTGCCAGCAGCCCGGGACTAGCCTCCTTGGATGAGCAGTTCTTC,CASSPGLASLDEQFF
NA,NA,TRBV7-9,17,TRBJ1-1,TGTGCCAGCAGCTTAGGGCGGAGGGGCACCGCGGACACTGAAGCTTTCTTT,CASSLGRRGTADTEAFF
TRBD1,NA,TRBV6-1,17,TRBJ1-2,TGTGCCAGCAGTGATAAAATTTTCGGGACAGGCCACTATGGCTACACCTTC,CASSDKIFGTGHYGYTF
NA,NA,TRBV28,15,TRBJ1-1,TGTGCCAGCAGTGCTCGCTGGGGCGTGAACACTGAAGCTTTCTTT,CASSARWGVNTEAFF
NA,few,TRBV28,15,TRBJ1-5,TGTGCCAGCAGTTTCATCCTGCGAAGCAATCAGCCCCAGCATTTT,CASSFILRSNQPQHF